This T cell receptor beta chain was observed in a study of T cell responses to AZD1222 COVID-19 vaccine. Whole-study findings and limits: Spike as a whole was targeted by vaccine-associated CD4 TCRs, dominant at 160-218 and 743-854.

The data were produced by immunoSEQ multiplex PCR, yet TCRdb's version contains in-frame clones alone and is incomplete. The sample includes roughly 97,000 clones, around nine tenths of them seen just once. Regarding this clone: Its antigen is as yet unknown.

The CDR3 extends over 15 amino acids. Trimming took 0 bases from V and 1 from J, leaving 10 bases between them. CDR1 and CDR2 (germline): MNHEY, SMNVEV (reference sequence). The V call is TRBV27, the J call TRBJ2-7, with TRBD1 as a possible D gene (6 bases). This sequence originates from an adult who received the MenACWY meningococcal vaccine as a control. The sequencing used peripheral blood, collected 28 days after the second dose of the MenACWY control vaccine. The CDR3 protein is CASSLSGGQSYEQYF. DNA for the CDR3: TGTGCCAGCAGTTTATCCGGAGGACAGTCCTACGAGCAGTACTTC.